This TCR beta chain was observed in a study of T cell repertoires in ileal Crohn's disease (dated by TCRdb to the late 2010s). About the study as a whole: Median disease duration was about eight years, and around 35% of patients were identified as active smokers at the time of surgery. The study was conducted in parallel with a multicentre cohort built to find predictors of early endoscopic recurrence after ileocolonic resection. A total of 170 or so mucosal samples from about 57 patients were sequenced, collected from several sites on the surgical specimen and at postoperative endoscopy. Every patient underwent surgery because of a complication, which was stricturing disease in roughly 60% of cases and penetrating disease in approximately 39%. Roughly half of the patients were given postoperative therapy, with some 17 on anti-TNF agents and about ten on thiopurines. TCR repertoire analysis was performed in around 60 Crohn's disease patients drawn from a prospective multicentre cohort. A Rutgeerts score above i0 was used to define endoscopic postoperative recurrence.

The CDR3 measures 13 amino acids from cysteine to phenylalanine. Kept here is only the CDR3 DNA, which spans 39 bases and is read in frame from base 1. At the junction V is shortened by 6 bases and J by 3 bases, with 11 bases in between. In the germline V gene, CDR1 corresponds to SNHLY and CDR2 to FYNNEI. To be eligible, patients had to be adults with ileal or ileocolonic Crohn's disease and an indication for ileocolonic resection. Whole ileal mucosal biopsies were stored frozen at -80°C before DNA extraction. Genomic DNA was extracted from frozen whole biopsies with a TRizol-based method and quantified on a NanoDrop 2000 spectrophotometer. Remarks on this clone: No cognate antigen has been identified for it. The record has no base qualities; no much larger clone is one base away.

The paper as a whole reports these results and caveats: Endoscopic recurrence was found to be associated with higher high-frequency clone percentages at surgery, and recurrence was observed in all patients with clonality above 26.8% (18/57). Only a subgroup of patients, of unstated size, had mucosal CD4 and CD8 T cells sorted and sequenced. Patients who were active smokers at surgery had a significantly higher proportion of clonal expansions than non-smokers (25.9% vs 17.9%, p=0.02). More high-frequency clones were carried by sorted CD8 T cells than by CD4 T cells, suggesting that mucosal expansions were mainly CD8.

For commercial TCRB immunosequencing, about 0.45 micrograms of biopsy DNA were submitted for each sample. CDR3 regions were amplified from genomic DNA by Adaptive Biotechnology using a two-step, amplification bias-controlled multiplex PCR. Primers for every V and J gene segment were used in the first PCR, and barcodes and Illumina adapters were added in the second PCR. An Illumina instrument was used to sequence the CDR3 libraries. The original methods were these. The analysis used both the pipelines supplied by the vendor and custom analysis of the raw data in R/Bioconductor with R version 3.3.0. Clonality, ranging from 0 to 1, was calculated as the inverse of the normalised Shannon entropy of all productive clones. High-frequency clones were defined as the repertoire share of the top 100 clones, retaining only clones passing a 95% confidence test. The Simpson index measured repertoire diversity, and the Morisita-Horn index measured overlap between samples. Here the immuneACCESS table is served through TCRdb, limited to in-frame sequences with V and J called. Missing clones are a known gap in these copies; in checked studies unresolved V genes cover under half, and the rest lacks a known reason. V and J calls and clone size are as listed in that table; D and trimming were resolved from the DNA. For this sample the table gives 5,000 to 7,500 clones, of which 72% were detected only once. Clones ranked in the top ten supply roughly 9.8% of the sample.

Sequencing was done on a sample of ileal tissue. In this chain, TRBV2 is recombined with TRBJ2-5; the D gene remains uncertain. This clonotype originated in an adult with Crohn's disease. DNA sequence: TGTGCCAGCAGCGCTACTAATAAAGAGACCCAGTACTTC. Translated, this is CASSATNKETQYF.